The clone carrying this T cell receptor (beta chain) came up a few times. Its target is not known. These data are taken from a study of T cell repertoires in cytomegalovirus infection. Via MiXCR, TCRdb re-called the reads, giving one row per CDR3 protein. This sample has about 890,000 distinct CDR3 sequences, with approximately 31% found just once. CDR3 length: 15 amino acids. V lost 6 bases and J lost 4; bases outside the gene matches: 9. Germline V gene data show CDR1 as MNHNS and CDR2 as SASEGT. The sequenced sample was cultured CD8+ T cells from PBMCs, obtained from culture after CMV antigen stimulation. The sequence was collected from a human donor in good health (CMV status not recorded). Some clones in this sample may be carry-over from other donors' samples. The chain employs TRBV6-1 and TRBJ1-1; TRBD1 aligns across 9 bases. CDR3 DNA: TGTGCCAGCAGCGGGACAGGGATCGATATCACTGAAGCTTTCTTT. Protein product: CASSGTGIDITEAFF.